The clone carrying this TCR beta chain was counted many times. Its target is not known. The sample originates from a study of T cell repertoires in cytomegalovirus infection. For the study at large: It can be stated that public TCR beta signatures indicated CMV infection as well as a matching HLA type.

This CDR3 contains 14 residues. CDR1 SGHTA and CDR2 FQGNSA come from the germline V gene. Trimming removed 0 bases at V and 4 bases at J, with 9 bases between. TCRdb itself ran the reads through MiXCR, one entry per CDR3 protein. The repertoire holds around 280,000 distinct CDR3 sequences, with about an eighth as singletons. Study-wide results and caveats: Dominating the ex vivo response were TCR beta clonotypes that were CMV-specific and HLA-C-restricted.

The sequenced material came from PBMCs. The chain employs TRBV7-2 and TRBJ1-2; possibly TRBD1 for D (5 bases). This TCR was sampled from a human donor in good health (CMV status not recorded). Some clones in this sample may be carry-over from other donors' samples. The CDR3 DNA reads TGTGCCAGCAGCTTAGCCCCGGGGCCCTATGGCTACACCTTC. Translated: CASSLAPGPYGYTF.